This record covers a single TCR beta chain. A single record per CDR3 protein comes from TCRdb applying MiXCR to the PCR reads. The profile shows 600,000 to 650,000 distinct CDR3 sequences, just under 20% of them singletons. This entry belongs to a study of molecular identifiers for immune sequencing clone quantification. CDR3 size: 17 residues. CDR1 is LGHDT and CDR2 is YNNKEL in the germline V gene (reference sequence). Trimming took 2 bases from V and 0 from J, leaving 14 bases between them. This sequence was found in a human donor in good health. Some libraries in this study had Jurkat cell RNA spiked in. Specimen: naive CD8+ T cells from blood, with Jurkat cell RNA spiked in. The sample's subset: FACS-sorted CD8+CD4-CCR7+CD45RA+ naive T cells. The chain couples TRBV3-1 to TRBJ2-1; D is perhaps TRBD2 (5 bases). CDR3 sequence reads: CASSQWGEGYSYNEQFF. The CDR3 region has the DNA TGTGCCAGCAGCCAATGGGGAGAGGGCTACTCCTACAATGAGCAGTTCTTC.